This TCR beta chain stems from a study of post-analysis software for immune sequencing data. Study information: Relapsing-remitting, secondary progressive and progressive-relapsing multiple sclerosis were all included among the disease courses.

Each TCR beta cDNA library carried unique molecular identifiers. TCRdb independently ran MiXCR on the PCR reads; one entry per CDR3 protein. The sample has hundreds of thousands of distinct CDR3 sequences; less than 40% are singletons. Study results and limitations: About five TRBV segments appeared more often in patients than in controls, and TRBV5-6, TRBV5-1 and TRBV20-1 were among these. Multiple sclerosis was associated with a significant reduction in normalized Chao1 diversity relative to controls.

Germline CDR1 KGHDR, CDR2 SFDVKD. This CDR3 contains 12 residues. The V end was cut by 1 base, the J end by 7 bases, with 4 bases between. As concerns this clonotype: Its antigen is unidentified.

The sequencing sample was made of blood. The V and J genes are TRBV24-1 and TRBJ1-5; D is unclear. The receptor was isolated from a girl aged 5 to 17 with multiple sclerosis. CDR3 sequence: CATSDFQQPQHF. The CDR3 region has the DNA TGTGCCACCAGTGATTTTCAACAGCCCCAGCATTTT.